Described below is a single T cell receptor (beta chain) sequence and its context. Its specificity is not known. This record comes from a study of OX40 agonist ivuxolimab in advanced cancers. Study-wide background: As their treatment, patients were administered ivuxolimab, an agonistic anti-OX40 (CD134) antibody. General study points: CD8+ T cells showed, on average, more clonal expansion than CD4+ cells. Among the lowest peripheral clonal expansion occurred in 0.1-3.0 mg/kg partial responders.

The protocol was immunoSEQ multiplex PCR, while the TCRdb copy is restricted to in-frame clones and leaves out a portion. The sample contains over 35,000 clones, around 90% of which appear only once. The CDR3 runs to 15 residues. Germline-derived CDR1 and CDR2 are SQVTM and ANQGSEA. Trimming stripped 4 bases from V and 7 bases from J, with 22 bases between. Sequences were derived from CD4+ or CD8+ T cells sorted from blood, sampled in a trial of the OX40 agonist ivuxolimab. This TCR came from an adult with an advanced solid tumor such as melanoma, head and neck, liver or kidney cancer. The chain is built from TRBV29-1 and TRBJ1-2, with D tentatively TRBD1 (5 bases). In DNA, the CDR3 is TGCAGCGTTGCCCGGGGGTACAGCCGGGGGGGTGGCTACACCTTC. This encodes CSVARGYSRGGGYTF.